The TCR beta chain described here comes from a study of CD8 T cells in ankylosing spondylitis. General study findings and limits: Reportedly, matched ankylosing spondylitis synovial fluid was significantly enriched for disease-linked clones. Both synovial fluid and blood in reactive arthritis had previously been reported to carry some motif variants. Disease-associated clonotypes exhibited CD8+ identity and were relatively infrequent in peripheral blood. Ankylosing spondylitis blood seemed to carry a telltale TCR beta motif made of several highly homologous variants.

This clonotype was counted a few times. Its antigen remains unknown. Trimming took 2 bases from V and 3 from J, leaving 8 bases between them. This CDR3 contains 13 residues. Germline V gene lookup returns CDR1 ENHRY and CDR2 SYGVKD. TCRdb recomputed calls from the 5' RACE reads with MiXCR, one row per CDR3 protein. The profile shows around 440,000 distinct CDR3 sequences, 17% of them singletons. The sample taken for sequencing was blood, either unsorted or a sorted T cell fraction (not recorded which). The chain carries TRBV10-3 and TRBJ2-7; the D is unclear. The receptor was derived from a male donor with ankylosing spondylitis. The CDR3 DNA sequence: TGTGCCATCAGTGAGGGGCAGAACTACGAGCAGTACTTC. Translation gives CAISEGQNYEQYF.